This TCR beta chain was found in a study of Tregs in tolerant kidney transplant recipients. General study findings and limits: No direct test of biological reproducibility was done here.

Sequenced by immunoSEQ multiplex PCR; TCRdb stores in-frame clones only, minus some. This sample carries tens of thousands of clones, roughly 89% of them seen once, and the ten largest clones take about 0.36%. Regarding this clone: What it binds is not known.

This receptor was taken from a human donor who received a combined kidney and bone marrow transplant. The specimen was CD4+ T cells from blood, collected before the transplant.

The CDR3 loop is CASSPRGYGYTF. CDR3 nucleotides: TGTGCCAGCAGCCCCAGGGGGTATGGCTACACCTTC. The chain carries TRBV5-6 and TRBJ1-2; 7 bases map to TRBD1. The trim removed 4 bases at V and 5 bases at J, leaving 2 bases unmatched. The CDR3 covers 12 residues. Germline V lookup: CDR1 SGHDT, CDR2 YYEEEE.